The present T cell receptor (beta chain) was sequenced within a study of cytomegalovirus exposure and HLA in healthy donors. Study information: Within the Caucasian-associated ancestry cluster were around four fifths of the 398 genotyped donors.

Germline assignment: CDR1 SGHTA and CDR2 FQGNSA. CDR3 length: 15 amino acids. With 5 bases clipped from V and 0 bases from J, the junction kept 5 bases outside the gene matches. Primers included in the PCR were 60 Vbeta and 13 Jbeta primers. Sequenced by immunoSEQ multiplex PCR; TCRdb stores in-frame clones only, minus some. Among about 120,000 clones listed, approximately 83% were seen once. This TCR was sampled from a man aged 40-49 years in good health and CMV-seronegative. The sample comprised PBMCs. The chain joins TRBV7-2 to TRBJ2-3; 7 nucleotides agree with TRBD1. The CDR3 reads CASSGQVASTDTQYF. The CDR3 DNA follows: TGTGCCAGCAGCGGACAGGTTGCTAGCACAGATACGCAGTATTTT.